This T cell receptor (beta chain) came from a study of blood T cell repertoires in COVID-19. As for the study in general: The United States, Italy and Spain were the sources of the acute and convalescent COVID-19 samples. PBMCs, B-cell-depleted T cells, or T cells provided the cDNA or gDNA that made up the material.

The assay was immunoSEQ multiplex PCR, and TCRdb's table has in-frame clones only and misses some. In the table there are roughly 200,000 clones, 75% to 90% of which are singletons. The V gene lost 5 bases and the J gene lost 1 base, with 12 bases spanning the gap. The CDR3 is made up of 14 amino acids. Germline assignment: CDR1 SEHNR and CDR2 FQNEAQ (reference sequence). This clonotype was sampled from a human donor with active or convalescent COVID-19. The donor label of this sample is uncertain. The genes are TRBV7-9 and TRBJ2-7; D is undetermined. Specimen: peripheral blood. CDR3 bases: TGTGCCAGCAGCCTAGAGAGTCGTTCCTACGAGCAGTACTTC. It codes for CASSLESRSYEQYF.